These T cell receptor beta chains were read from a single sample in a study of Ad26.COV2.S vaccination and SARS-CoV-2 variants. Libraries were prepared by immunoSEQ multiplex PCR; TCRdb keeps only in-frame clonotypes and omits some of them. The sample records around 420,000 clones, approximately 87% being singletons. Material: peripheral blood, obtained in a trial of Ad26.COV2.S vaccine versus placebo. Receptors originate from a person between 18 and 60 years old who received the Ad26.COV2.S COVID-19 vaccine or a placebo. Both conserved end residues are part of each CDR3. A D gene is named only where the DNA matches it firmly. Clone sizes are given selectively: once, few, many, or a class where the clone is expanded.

CDR3 protein: CASSPWAGRNTEAFF
CDR3 DNA: TGTGCCAGCTCCCCGTGGGCAGGAAGGAACACTGAAGCTTTCTTT
clone size: -
V gene: TRBV5-4
J gene: TRBJ1-1
D gene: -

CDR3 protein: CASSPDTASYNEQFF
CDR3 DNA: TGTGCCAGCAGCCCCGACACGGCCTCCTACAATGAGCAGTTCTTC
clone size: -
V gene: TRBV3-1/TRBV3-2
J gene: TRBJ2-1
D gene: -

CDR3 protein: CASRTQTGNEQYF
CDR3 DNA: TGTGCCAGCAGGACCCAGACAGGGAACGAGCAGTACTTC
clone size: -
V gene: TRBV27
J gene: TRBJ2-7
D gene: TRBD1

CDR3 protein: CASRGTGYGYTF
CDR3 DNA: TGTGCCAGCAGAGGGACAGGATATGGCTACACCTTC
clone size: -
V gene: TRBV12-3/TRBV12-4
J gene: TRBJ1-2
D gene: TRBD1

CDR3 protein: CASSRNSGGYEQYF
CDR3 DNA: TGTGCCAGCTCGAGAAACTCAGGGGGCTACGAGCAGTACTTC
clone size: -
V gene: TRBV27
J gene: TRBJ2-7
D gene: TRBD1

CDR3 protein: CASSQAGTNEKLFF
CDR3 DNA: TGCGCCAGCAGCCAAGCAGGGACTAATGAAAAACTGTTTTTT
clone size: -
V gene: TRBV4-3
J gene: TRBJ1-4
D gene: -

CDR3 protein: CASSRDRLTGELFF
CDR3 DNA: TGTGCCAGCAGTCGGGACAGACTCACCGGGGAGCTGTTTTTT
clone size: -
V gene: TRBV6-6
J gene: TRBJ2-2
D gene: TRBD1

CDR3 protein: CASTRHRDRVLSDQHF
CDR3 DNA: TGTGCCAGCACCCGGCACCGGGACAGGGTGCTTTCGGACCAGCATTTT
clone size: once
V gene: TRBV27
J gene: TRBJ1-5
D gene: TRBD1

CDR3 protein: CAWKGRGTYNEQFF
CDR3 DNA: TGTGCCTGGAAGGGCAGGGGGACCTACAATGAGCAGTTCTTC
clone size: -
V gene: TRBV30
J gene: TRBJ2-1
D gene: TRBD1

CDR3 protein: CASSPHGVLALHF
CDR3 DNA: TGTGCCAGCAGCCCACACGGGGTACTGGCCCTCCACTTT
clone size: -
V gene: TRBV7-2
J gene: TRBJ1-6
D gene: -

CDR3 protein: CASSLAGGLDQPQHF
CDR3 DNA: TGTGCCAGCAGCTTAGCAGGGGGACTAGATCAGCCCCAGCATTTT
clone size: -
V gene: TRBV7-2
J gene: TRBJ1-5
D gene: -

CDR3 protein: CASSFATGGVSTDTQYF
CDR3 DNA: TGTGCCAGCAGTTTCGCAACGGGGGGGGTTAGCACAGATACGCAGTATTTT
clone size: -
V gene: TRBV28
J gene: TRBJ2-3
D gene: TRBD2

CDR3 protein: CASSDPRVGNTEAFF
CDR3 DNA: TGTGCCAGCAGTGACCCCCGCGTCGGGAACACTGAAGCTTTCTTT
clone size: -
V gene: TRBV6-1
J gene: TRBJ1-1
D gene: -

CDR3 protein: CAWSLNPPRDEQYF
CDR3 DNA: TGTGCCTGGAGTTTGAACCCACCCCGAGACGAGCAGTACTTC
clone size: -
V gene: TRBV30
J gene: TRBJ2-7
D gene: -

CDR3 protein: CASSPERGRSYEQYF
CDR3 DNA: TGTGCCAGCAGCCCTGAGCGGGGACGATCCTACGAGCAGTACTTC
clone size: -
V gene: TRBV7-8
J gene: TRBJ2-7
D gene: TRBD2

CDR3 protein: CASSLLGGTEAFF
CDR3 DNA: TGTGCCAGCAGTTTATTAGGGGGCACTGAAGCTTTCTTT
clone size: -
V gene: TRBV28
J gene: TRBJ1-1
D gene: -

CDR3 protein: CASSEGLEAFF
CDR3 DNA: TGTGCCAGCAGTGAGGGTTTGGAAGCTTTCTTT
clone size: -
V gene: TRBV28
J gene: TRBJ1-1
D gene: -

CDR3 protein: CASSSLEGLAGGRGIQYF
CDR3 DNA: TGTGCCAGCAGCTCTTTAGAGGGTCTAGCGGGGGGGAGAGGCATTCAGTACTTC
clone size: -
V gene: TRBV7-2
J gene: TRBJ2-4
D gene: TRBD2